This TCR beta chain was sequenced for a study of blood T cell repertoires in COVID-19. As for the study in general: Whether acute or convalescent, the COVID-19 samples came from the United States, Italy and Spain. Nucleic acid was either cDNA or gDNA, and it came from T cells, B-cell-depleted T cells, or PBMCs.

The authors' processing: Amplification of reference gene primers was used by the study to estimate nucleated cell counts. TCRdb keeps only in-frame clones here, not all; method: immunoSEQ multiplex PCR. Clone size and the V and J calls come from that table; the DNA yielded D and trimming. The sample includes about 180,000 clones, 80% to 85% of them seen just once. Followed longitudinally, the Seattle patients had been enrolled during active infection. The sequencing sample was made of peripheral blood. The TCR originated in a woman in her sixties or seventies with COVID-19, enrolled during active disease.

CDR3 sequence: CASRVAGKELGEQFF. The CDR3 nucleotides are TGTGCCAGCAGAGTAGCGGGAAAAGAGCTGGGTGAGCAGTTCTTC. This sequence joins TRBV28 and TRBJ2-1; TRBD2 matches 8 bases. This CDR3 has 15 residues. J gave up 9 bases and V 6 bases, and 13 bases lay outside the gene matches. Germline CDR1 and CDR2: MDHEN and SYDVKM.